These T cell receptor beta chains were read from a single sample in a study of patients and donors after allogeneic stem cell transplantation. MiXCR was run by TCRdb on the RT-PCR reads, yielding one entry per CDR3 protein. The profile covers approximately 210,000 distinct CDR3 sequences, with around 41% appearing a single time and 33% taken by the ten largest. The sequencing sample was made of blood, either unsorted or a sorted T cell fraction (not recorded which). The source is a human donor who was either an allogeneic HSCT recipient or a stem cell or donor lymphocyte infusion donor (not recorded which). It is not recorded whose cells these are; they may come from a transplant donor. Each CDR3 is given with its conserved first and last residue. Fields, in order: CDR3 length, V gene, J gene, CDR3 protein.

len: 15; v_gene: TRBV9; j_gene: TRBJ1-1; CDR3aa: CASSPLDARNTEAFF
len: 13; v_gene: TRBV7-9; j_gene: TRBJ2-3; CDR3aa: CASSLREVDTQYF
len: 16; v_gene: TRBV29-1; j_gene: TRBJ2-7; CDR3aa: CSVEVIEGGSSYEQYF
len: 12; v_gene: TRBV19; j_gene: TRBJ2-3; CDR3aa: CASSMSTDTQYF
len: 14; v_gene: TRBV29-1; j_gene: TRBJ2-7; CDR3aa: CSVRSGSPLDEQYF
len: 16; v_gene: TRBV6-5; j_gene: TRBJ1-2; CDR3aa: CASSLSGWGGTYGYTF
len: 12; v_gene: TRBV20-1; j_gene: TRBJ1-6; CDR3aa: CSARDLGSPLHF
len: 15; v_gene: TRBV7-9; j_gene: TRBJ1-2; CDR3aa: CASSGQGFGDYGYTF
len: 14; v_gene: TRBV27; j_gene: TRBJ2-5; CDR3aa: CASSLLAGRETQYF
len: 12; v_gene: TRBV6-5; j_gene: TRBJ1-6; CDR3aa: CASSYSTSPLHF
len: 13; v_gene: TRBV12-3/TRBV12-4; j_gene: TRBJ2-1; CDR3aa: CASTPPGVNEQFF
len: 15; v_gene: TRBV4-3; j_gene: TRBJ1-2; CDR3aa: CASSQEITPRTLYTF
len: 14; v_gene: TRBV4-3; j_gene: TRBJ2-1; CDR3aa: CASSPMVLYNEQFF
len: 17; v_gene: TRBV15; j_gene: TRBJ1-1; CDR3aa: CATSRDRGRDWSTEAFF
len: 15; v_gene: TRBV12-3/TRBV12-4; j_gene: TRBJ1-5; CDR3aa: CASSPGQGAHQPQHF
len: 14; v_gene: TRBV30; j_gene: TRBJ1-1; CDR3aa: CAWSVPNRVLEAFF
len: 15; v_gene: TRBV4-3; j_gene: TRBJ2-7; CDR3aa: CASSQSPGLDYEQYF
len: 15; v_gene: TRBV6-2/TRBV6-3; j_gene: TRBJ2-5; CDR3aa: CASSYVGGERETQYF
len: 12; v_gene: TRBV12-3/TRBV12-4; j_gene: TRBJ1-2; CDR3aa: CASSLGHEGYTF
len: 14; v_gene: TRBV6-5; j_gene: TRBJ1-6; CDR3aa: CASSYGTSNSPLHF
len: 16; v_gene: TRBV11-2; j_gene: TRBJ1-1; CDR3aa: CASSPLPDKGLTEAFF
len: 15; v_gene: TRBV6-2/TRBV6-3; j_gene: TRBJ2-7; CDR3aa: CASSSPTGMGYEQYF
len: 12; v_gene: TRBV7-8; j_gene: TRBJ1-3; CDR3aa: CASSNSGNTIYF
len: 13; v_gene: TRBV20-1; j_gene: TRBJ2-7; CDR3aa: CSASASGSYEQYF
len: 18; v_gene: TRBV4-3; j_gene: TRBJ2-1; CDR3aa: CASSQGTSGTSTYNEQFF
len: 12; v_gene: TRBV6-2/TRBV6-3; j_gene: TRBJ2-1; CDR3aa: CASESLRDEQFF
len: 15; v_gene: TRBV20-1; j_gene: TRBJ2-7; CDR3aa: CSARDLGLAQYEQYF
len: 13; v_gene: TRBV3-1; j_gene: TRBJ2-1; CDR3aa: CASSQESYNEQFF
len: 12; v_gene: TRBV29-1; j_gene: TRBJ2-5; CDR3aa: CSVISFQETQYF
len: 12; v_gene: TRBV9; j_gene: TRBJ2-7; CDR3aa: CASSRDLYEQYF
len: 15; v_gene: TRBV6-5; j_gene: TRBJ1-4; CDR3aa: CASSSGTSTNEKLFF
len: 14; v_gene: TRBV12-3/TRBV12-4; j_gene: TRBJ1-4; CDR3aa: CASSPGGGGEKLFF
len: 17; v_gene: TRBV7-8; j_gene: TRBJ2-1; CDR3aa: CASSLVAGAQTYNEQFF
len: 15; v_gene: TRBV2; j_gene: TRBJ1-1; CDR3aa: CASSPPGQGGTEAFF
len: 12; v_gene: TRBV4-1; j_gene: TRBJ2-1; CDR3aa: CASSQADNEQFF
len: 14; v_gene: TRBV7-6; j_gene: TRBJ2-7; CDR3aa: CASSLALGMKEQYF
len: 15; v_gene: TRBV5-1; j_gene: TRBJ1-5; CDR3aa: CASSLGEGRNQPQHF
len: 13; v_gene: TRBV6-5; j_gene: TRBJ1-2; CDR3aa: CASTPGGADGYTF
len: 14; v_gene: TRBV9; j_gene: TRBJ1-3; CDR3aa: CASSVAVDGNTIYF
len: 15; v_gene: TRBV27; j_gene: TRBJ1-5; CDR3aa: CASSLSLGVGQPQHF
len: 16; v_gene: TRBV6-2/TRBV6-3; j_gene: TRBJ2-1; CDR3aa: CASSRGTSIIHNEQFF
len: 13; v_gene: TRBV12-3/TRBV12-4; j_gene: TRBJ1-2; CDR3aa: CASTAGEGGGYTF
len: 13; v_gene: TRBV10-3; j_gene: TRBJ1-4; CDR3aa: CAINKGNNEKLFF